This is a list of T cell receptor beta chains from one sample in a study of siplizumab effects on memory and regulatory T cells. TCRdb's copy holds only in-frame clones and misses some; the assay was immunoSEQ multiplex PCR. This table has over 100,000 clones, roughly nine tenths appearing once. The sample taken for sequencing was Tregs sorted from blood. The receptor source for this set is a human donor in good health. Both conserved end residues are part of each CDR3. Fields, in order: J gene, clone size, V gene, D gene, CDR3 length, CDR3 protein, CDR3 DNA. A D gene is named only where the DNA matches it firmly. Where a row states a size, it is once, few, many or the class of an expanded clone; other rows omit it.

TRBJ2-7 NA TRBV4-1 TRBD2 15 CASSQVAGLYYEQYF TGCGCCAGCAGCCAGGTAGCGGGATTGTACTACGAGCAGTACTTC
TRBJ2-7 once TRBV6-1 TRBD1 13 CASSGQGTYEQYF TGTGCCAGCAGTGGACAGGGGACCTACGAGCAGTACTTC
TRBJ2-5 NA TRBV7-2 NA 15 CASSLALAGQETQYF TGTGCCAGCAGCTTAGCGCTAGCAGGACAAGAGACCCAGTACTTC
TRBJ1-2 NA TRBV7-8 NA 13 CASSLEGAYGYTF TGTGCCAGCAGCTTAGAGGGTGCCTATGGCTACACCTTC
TRBJ2-4 NA TRBV15 TRBD1 16 CATTKRQGRAKNIQYF TGTGCCACCACCAAAAGACAGGGGCGAGCCAAAAACATTCAGTACTTC
TRBJ1-4 once TRBV7-2 NA 14 CASSLTQSREKLFF TGTGCCAGCAGCCTGACCCAATCTCGTGAAAAACTGTTTTTT
TRBJ1-5 NA TRBV27 NA 16 CASSFLPGHGNQPQHF TGTGCCAGCAGTTTCCTGCCGGGACATGGCAATCAGCCCCAGCATTTT
TRBJ1-3 NA TRBV4-1 NA 16 CASSIATPSSGNTIYF TGCGCCAGCAGCATCGCGACACCGAGCTCTGGAAACACCATATATTTT
TRBJ1-2 NA TRBV29-1 NA 11 CSVEQGGGYTF TGCAGCGTGGAACAGGGAGGTGGCTACACCTTC
TRBJ2-1 NA TRBV11-3 NA 14 CASSSVTLSGEQFF TGTGCCAGCAGCTCCGTTACCCTTAGTGGTGAGCAGTTCTTC
TRBJ2-5 NA TRBV7-2 NA 16 CASSLVATSVQETQYF TGTGCCAGCAGCTTAGTCGCGACATCCGTCCAAGAGACCCAGTACTTC
TRBJ1-2 NA TRBV5-1 NA 16 CASSLGVGAINYGYTF TGCGCCAGCAGCTTGGGAGTCGGGGCCATTAACTATGGCTACACCTTC
TRBJ1-2 NA TRBV20-1 NA 10 CSAEGGGYTF TGCAGTGCTGAGGGAGGCGGCTACACCTTC
TRBJ2-4 NA TRBV7-2 TRBD1 15 CASSPGTADKNIQYF TGTGCCAGCAGCCCCGGGACAGCAGATAAAAACATTCAGTACTTC
TRBJ1-2 NA TRBV6-1 NA 13 CASSDMGRGGYTF TGTGCCAGCAGTGATATGGGGCGTGGTGGCTACACCTTC
TRBJ2-3 NA TRBV5-1 NA 12 CASSLNTDTQYF TGCGCCAGCAGCCTCAACACAGATACGCAGTATTTT
TRBJ1-6 NA TRBV2 TRBD1 17 CASNLYKGGAYNSPLHF TGTGCCAGCAATTTGTACAAAGGGGGCGCTTATAATTCACCCCTCCACTTT
TRBJ1-2 NA TRBV7-9 NA 15 CASSLAEANNYGYTF TGTGCCAGCAGCTTGGCGGAAGCTAATAACTATGGCTACACCTTC
TRBJ1-4 NA TRBV28 NA 15 CASSFRQGRNEKLFF TGTGCCAGCAGTTTTAGGCAGGGCCGGAATGAAAAACTGTTTTTT
TRBJ1-1 NA TRBV19 NA 13 CASSIYVNTEAFF TGTGCCAGTAGTATTTATGTGAACACTGAAGCTTTCTTT
TRBJ2-2 few TRBV18 NA 14 CASSRDGDGGELFF TGTGCCAGCTCCCGGGACGGGGATGGCGGGGAGCTGTTTTTT
TRBJ2-5 NA TRBV7-8 NA 13 CASLGRNQETQYF TGTGCCAGCCTTGGGCGGAACCAAGAGACCCAGTACTTC
TRBJ2-7 NA TRBV19 NA 15 CASSMDFRGSYEQYF TGTGCCAGTAGTATGGACTTCCGGGGCTCCTACGAGCAGTACTTC
TRBJ1-1 NA TRBV6-5 NA 11 CASWGGTEAFF TGTGCCAGCTGGGGGGGCACTGAAGCTTTCTTT
TRBJ2-1 NA TRBV6-6 NA 15 CASSYSTAYPNEQFF TGTGCCAGCAGTTACTCGACGGCCTACCCCAATGAGCAGTTCTTC
TRBJ1-1 once TRBV4-1 TRBD1 18 CASSQRSSSGTGGTEAFF TGCGCCAGCAGCCAACGCAGTTCGAGTGGGACAGGGGGCACTGAAGCTTTCTTT
TRBJ1-1 NA TRBV21-1 NA 16 CASSKVEVPGNTEAFF TGTGCCAGCAGCAAAGTCGAAGTCCCAGGGAACACTGAAGCTTTCTTT
TRBJ1-2 NA TRBV7-9 NA 13 CASSFSRGGGYTF TGTGCCAGCAGCTTCAGCAGGGGAGGAGGCTACACCTTC
TRBJ1-2 NA TRBV4-1 TRBD1 15 CASSPGQGWNYGYTF TGCGCCAGCAGTCCCGGACAGGGGTGGAACTATGGCTACACCTTC
TRBJ1-1 NA TRBV6-4 NA 14 CASKTGHMNTEAFF TGTGCCAGCAAAACGGGACACATGAACACTGAAGCTTTCTTT
TRBJ2-7 NA TRBV6-5 NA 16 CASSYSGGTPSGEQYF TGTGCCAGCAGTTACTCGGGAGGGACACCCTCAGGGGAGCAGTACTTC
TRBJ1-1 NA TRBV10-3 TRBD1 13 CAISEALTGGSLF TGTGCCATCAGTGAGGCCCTTACAGGGGGCTCCCTTTTT
TRBJ1-4 NA TRBV6-5 NA 12 CASSSPSEKLFF TGTGCCAGCAGTTCCCCGAGTGAAAAACTGTTTTTT
TRBJ1-5 NA TRBV10-3 TRBD1 13 CAIKGQHNQPQHF TGTGCCATAAAGGGACAGCACAATCAGCCCCAGCATTTT
TRBJ2-5 NA TRBV4-1 TRBD2 17 CASSQDGSLAGGRDQYF TGCGCCAGCAGCCAAGACGGCTCTCTAGCGGGGGGAAGGGACCAGTACTTC
TRBJ2-2 NA TRBV15 TRBD2 15 CATSRGLPNTGELFF TGTGCCACCAGCAGGGGACTACCAAACACCGGGGAGCTGTTTTTT